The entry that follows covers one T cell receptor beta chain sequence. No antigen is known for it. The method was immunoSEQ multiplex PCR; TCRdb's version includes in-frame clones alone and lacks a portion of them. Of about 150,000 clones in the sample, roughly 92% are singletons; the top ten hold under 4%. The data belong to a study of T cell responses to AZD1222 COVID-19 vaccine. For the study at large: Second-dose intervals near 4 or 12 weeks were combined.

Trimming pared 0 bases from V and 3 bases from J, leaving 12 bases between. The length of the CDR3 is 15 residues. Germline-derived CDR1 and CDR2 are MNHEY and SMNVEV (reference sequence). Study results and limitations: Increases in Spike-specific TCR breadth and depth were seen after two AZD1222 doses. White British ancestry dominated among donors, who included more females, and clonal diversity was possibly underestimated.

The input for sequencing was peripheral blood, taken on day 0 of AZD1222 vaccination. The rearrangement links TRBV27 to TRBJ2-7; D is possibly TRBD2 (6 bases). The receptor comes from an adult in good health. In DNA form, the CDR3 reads TGTGCCAGCAGTTTATCTCGCGGGACCGTCTACGAGCAGTACTTC. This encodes CASSLSRGTVYEQYF.